What follows are 24 T cell receptor beta chains derived from one specimen sequenced in a study of cytomegalovirus exposure and HLA in healthy donors. The PCR used 60 Vbeta and 13 Jbeta primers. The method was immunoSEQ multiplex PCR; TCRdb's version includes in-frame clones alone and lacks a portion of them. The sample lists 100,000 to 150,000 clones; about 74% were seen once. What was sequenced was PBMCs. The source is a man aged 40-49 years in good health and CMV-seropositive.

V is TRBV7-2 and J is TRBJ2-2, with D uncertain. This CDR3 is 14 amino acids long. The germline CDR1 and CDR2 sequences are SGHTA and FQGNSA. Trimming shortened V by 8 bases and J by 1 base, and 11 bases separated the two germline ends. The CDR3 nucleotides read TGTGCCAGCCCCCCGACTGAGAACACCGGGGAGCTGTTTTTT. Protein sequence: CASPPTENTGELFF.

As regards this clone: One junction end disagrees with the germline gene, perhaps due to a read error. The chain joins TRBV19 to TRBJ1-5; D is perhaps TRBD1 (5 bases). The CDR3 is 17 residues long. Germline CDR1 and CDR2: LNHDA and SQIVND (reference sequence). The CDR3 here is CASRIGVGGGTNQPQHF. The CDR3 DNA reads TGTGCCAGTAGGATAGGGGTGGGAGGAGGTACGAATCAGCCCCAGCATTTT.

The chain uses TRBV6-5 and TRBJ1-1; possibly TRBD1 for D (5 bases). Germline CDR1 is MNHEY and CDR2 is SVGAGI. The V end lost 2 bases, the J end lost 1 base, and 8 bases lay between the germline ends. CDR3 length: 14 amino acids. CDR3 amino acids: CASSYAGENTEAFF. DNA for the CDR3: TGTGCCAGCAGTTACGCGGGGGAGAACACTGAAGCTTTCTTT.

This chain uses TRBV18 with TRBJ1-4, with no clear D. V was trimmed by 5 bases and J by 7 bases, leaving 14 bases between them. Looked up from germline, CDR1 is KGHSH and CDR2 is LQKENI. The CDR3 is 14 amino acids. This chain's CDR3 is CASSFRDSGEKLFF. CDR3 nucleotide sequence: TGTGCCAGCTCATTCCGGGATTCGGGTGAAAAACTGTTTTTT.

The sample holds a few counts of this clone. The V and J genes are TRBV11-2 and TRBJ1-4; 8 bases align to TRBD1. The germline V gene encodes CDR1 SGHAT and CDR2 FQNNGV. This CDR3 spans 13 amino acids. The V gene end was trimmed by 5 bases and the J gene end by 8 bases; junction bases not matched to a gene: 4. CDR3 amino acids: CASSIRDREKLFF. In DNA form, the CDR3 reads TGTGCCAGCAGCATCAGGGACAGGGAAAAACTGTTTTTT.

The chain carries TRBV19 and TRBJ1-3; D gene unclear. The CDR3 spans 16 residues. V was cut by 7 bases and J by 0 bases, with 16 bases left in between. The V gene's germline CDR1 is LNHDA and CDR2 SQIVND (reference sequence). The CDR3 sequence: CASTTLGSLSGNTIYF. The CDR3 coding sequence is TGTGCCAGTACCACACTCGGGAGCCTCTCTGGAAACACCATATATTTT.

This chain joins TRBV19 and TRBJ2-6, with D possibly TRBD1 on 6 matching bases. This CDR3 has 16 residues. Trimming left V 5 bases short and J 0 bases short, with 11 bases between. Germline-derived CDR1 and CDR2 are LNHDA and SQIVND (reference sequence). The CDR3 nucleotides are TGTGCCAGTAGTGACCGGACAGTCTCTGGGGCCAACGTCCTGACTTTC. Protein product: CASSDRTVSGANVLTF.

The chain has TRBV5-6 and TRBJ2-5; the match to TRBD1 covers 10 bases. V lost 4 bases and J lost 4; bases outside the gene matches: 4. The CDR3 contains 14 residues. CDR1 is SGHDT, CDR2 YYEEEE, per germline. CDR3 nucleotide sequence: TGTGCCAGCAGCCCGGACAGGGGGGTAGAGACCCAGTACTTC. Protein sequence: CASSPDRGVETQYF.

The V and J genes are TRBV27 and TRBJ2-5, with 7 bases fitting TRBD2. Trimming took 4 bases from V and 2 from J; bases not matched to a gene: 4. Germline V gives CDR1 MNHEY, CDR2 SMNVEV (reference sequence). The CDR3 consists of 14 residues. Written as DNA, the CDR3 is TGTGCCAGCAGTTCTCAGGGACTACAAGAGACCCAGTACTTC. Protein sequence: CASSSQGLQETQYF.

V gene TRBV10-2 combines with J gene TRBJ2-7, with 14 bases lining up with TRBD2. The CDR3 has 18 residues. Germline CDR1 reads WSHSY; CDR2 reads SAAADI. V shed 4 bases and J 0 bases; nucleotides not matched to a gene: 8. CDR3 sequence reads: CASSVGLAGEGLSYEQYF. DNA of the CDR3: TGCGCCAGCAGTGTGGGACTAGCGGGAGAGGGACTCTCCTACGAGCAGTACTTC.

This chain joins TRBV27 and TRBJ2-7; D is uncertain. The CDR3 is made up of 13 amino acids. Germline V CDR1 and CDR2: MNHEY, SMNVEV (reference sequence). V was trimmed by 3 bases and J by 2 bases, leaving 8 bases between them. The CDR3 here is CASSLYSTYEQYF. DNA of the CDR3: TGTGCCAGCAGTTTGTACTCAACCTACGAGCAGTACTTC.

The rearrangement joins TRBV28 to TRBJ1-4; 9 positions match TRBD1. Germline V gene sequence: CDR1 MDHEN, CDR2 SYDVKM. The CDR3 covers 15 residues. V lost 5 bases and J lost 5; bases outside the gene matches: 6. In DNA form, the CDR3 reads TGTGCCAGCAGTCCCCGGGACAGGGCGAATGAAAAACTGTTTTTT. Translated, it gives CASSPRDRANEKLFF.

This sequence joins TRBV7-2 and TRBJ2-7; maybe TRBD2 (6 bases). Looked up from germline, CDR1 is SGHTA and CDR2 is FQGNSA. The CDR3 runs 14 residues. V lost 5 bases to trimming and J lost 7 bases, with 18 bases between them. The CDR3 bases are TGTGCCAGCAGCGCCTCCCGGCCGGGACTGGAGCAGTACTTC. Encoded protein: CASSASRPGLEQYF. Complete variable domain (other parts from reference TRBV7-2 and TRBJ2-7): GAGVSQSPSNKVTEKGKDVELRCDPISGHTALYWYRQSLGQGLEFLIYFQGNSAPDKSGLPSDRFSAERTGGSVSTLTIQRTQQEDSAVYLCASSASRPGLEQYFGPGTRLTVT.

This chain joins TRBV19 and TRBJ2-7, with 9 nucleotides matching TRBD1. Trimming removed 7 bases from V and 2 bases from J; junction bases left unmatched: 3. CDR3 length: 13 residues. The germline V gene encodes CDR1 LNHDA and CDR2 SQIVND (reference sequence). The CDR3: CASTGTGPYEQYF. CDR3 nucleotide sequence: TGTGCCAGTACCGGGACAGGGCCCTACGAGCAGTACTTC.

This clone came up a few times. The genes are TRBV2 and TRBJ1-4, with 11 positions matching TRBD1. V lost 7 bases to trimming and J lost 3 bases; unmatched junction nucleotides: 7. Germline lookup yields CDR1 SNHLY and CDR2 FYNNEI. The CDR3 has 16 amino acids. For the CDR3, the DNA is TGTGCCAGCACCCGGGACAGGGGGTCAGCTAATGAAAAACTGTTTTTT. Protein product: CASTRDRGSANEKLFF.

In this sample, this clone turned up a few times. V gene TRBV9 combines with J gene TRBJ2-2, with a possible D match to TRBD2 (5 bases). V was cut by 2 bases and J by 4 bases, with 12 bases left in between. The CDR3 is 15 residues long. Germline V gene sequence: CDR1 SGDLS, CDR2 YYNGEE. In nucleotides, the CDR3 is TGTGCCAGCAGCGTCCCAGCGGACGGCACCGGGGAGCTGTTTTTT. Protein: CASSVPADGTGELFF.

This clone was found a few times. This CDR3 is CASSGGAEDEQFF. The CDR3 DNA reads TGTGCCAGTTCAGGGGGCGCGGAAGATGAGCAGTTCTTC. The chain recombines TRBV6-4 with TRBJ2-1, with 8 bases lining up with TRBD1. The CDR3 is made up of 13 amino acids. Germline lookup yields CDR1 MRHNA and CDR2 SNTAGT. The V gene end was trimmed by 9 bases and the J gene end by 8 bases; junction bases not matched to a gene: 9.

The chain combines TRBV7-8 with TRBJ1-2; maybe TRBD1 (6 bases). The V end was cut by 6 bases, the J end by 4 bases, with 15 bases between. There are 14 residues in the CDR3. Germline V gives CDR1 SGHVS, CDR2 FQNEAQ. Written as DNA, the CDR3 is TGTGCCAGCAGTTCATTACAGGGTCTCTATGGCTACACCTTC. Amino acid sequence: CASSSLQGLYGYTF.

This clone was counted a few times. The chain combines TRBV29-1 with TRBJ2-1; 10 bases map to TRBD2. With 5 bases clipped from V and 0 bases from J, the junction kept 10 bases outside the gene matches. This CDR3 contains 17 residues. The V gene's germline CDR1 is SQVTM and CDR2 ANQGSEA. CDR3 sequence: CSVTSGNFPSSYNEQFF. In nucleotides, the CDR3 is TGCAGCGTTACTAGCGGGAATTTTCCGAGCTCCTACAATGAGCAGTTCTTC.

The chain recombines TRBV5-6 with TRBJ2-7; 9 bases agree with TRBD1. The CDR3 has 13 residues. Trimming removed 4 bases from V and 6 bases from J; junction bases left unmatched: 5. In germline, CDR1 is SGHDT, CDR2 YYEEEE. CDR3 nucleotide sequence: TGTGCCAGCAGCGGAGGGACAGGGAGCGAGCAGTACTTC. It codes for CASSGGTGSEQYF.

V is TRBV27 and J is TRBJ2-3; D is possibly TRBD1 (6 bases). CDR3 size: 14 residues. V lost 2 bases, J lost 4 bases, and 10 bases lay in between. The germline CDR1 and CDR2 sequences are MNHEY and SMNVEV (reference sequence). CDR3 protein: CASSLNRAADTQYF. The CDR3 region has the DNA TGTGCCAGCAGTTTAAACAGGGCAGCAGATACGCAGTATTTT.

The chain links TRBV28 to TRBJ2-5; possible D gene TRBD2, 7 bases. The CDR3 loop spans 14 amino acids. The germline CDR1 and CDR2 sequences are MDHEN and SYDVKM. Trimming removed 3 bases at V and 11 bases at J, with 19 bases between. The CDR3 region has the DNA TGTGCCAGCAGTTTCCTGCGAGGGGGGGACGGGCAGTACTTC. It yields the protein CASSFLRGGDGQYF.

A note on this clone: One junction end does not reproduce the germline sequence, and a read error may be involved. The V and J genes are TRBV9 and TRBJ1-1, with D hard to call. The CDR3 extends over 14 amino acids. Germline V CDR1 and CDR2: SGDLS, YYNGEE. The DNA of the CDR3 is TGTACCAGCAGCGTAGCGGGATTAAACACTGAAGCTTTCTTT. This sequence encodes CTSSVAGLNTEAFF.

The rearrangement uses TRBV2 and TRBJ1-1, with D hard to call. Between the trimmed V and J ends, which lost 6 bases and 5 bases, there was a span of 16 bases. CDR3 length: 14 residues. Germline V gene lookup returns CDR1 SNHLY and CDR2 FYNNEI. The CDR3 nucleotides read TGTGCCAGCAGCGAACGGGGAGGACGGACTGAAGCTTTCTTT. This encodes CASSERGGRTEAFF.